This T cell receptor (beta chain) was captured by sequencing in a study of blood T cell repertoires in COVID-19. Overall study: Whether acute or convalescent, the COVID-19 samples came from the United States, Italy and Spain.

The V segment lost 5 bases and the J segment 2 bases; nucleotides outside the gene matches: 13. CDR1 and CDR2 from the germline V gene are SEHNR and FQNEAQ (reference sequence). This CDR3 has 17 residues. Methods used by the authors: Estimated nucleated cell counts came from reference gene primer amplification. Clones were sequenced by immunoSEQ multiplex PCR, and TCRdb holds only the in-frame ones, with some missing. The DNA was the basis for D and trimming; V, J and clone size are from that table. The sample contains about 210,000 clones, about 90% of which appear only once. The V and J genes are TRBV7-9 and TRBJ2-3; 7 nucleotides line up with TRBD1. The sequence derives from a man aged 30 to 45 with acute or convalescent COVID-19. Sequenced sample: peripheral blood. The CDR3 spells CASSTSLGGSNTDTQYF. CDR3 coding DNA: TGTGCCAGCAGCACCTCACTAGGGGGCTCGAACACAGATACGCAGTATTTT.